This T cell receptor beta chain was recovered during a study of CD8+CD57+ T cells in acquired aplastic anemia. Across the whole study: The DNA of sorted CD4+ and CD8+ cells averaged roughly 3.2 ug.

Before being chosen for sequencing, patients had shown CD8+CD57+ cell expansion by flow cytometry. Genomic DNA served as template for TCR beta VDJ and CDR3 profiling. TCRdb recomputed calls from the reads with MiXCR, one row per CDR3 protein. The sample contains approximately 190,000 distinct CDR3 sequences, nearly 50% of which appear only once. The germline gives CDR1 MGHDK, CDR2 SYGVNS. V trimming: 5 bases; J trimming: 0 bases; junction bases outside the gene matches: 4. This CDR3 is built from 15 residues. This clonotype appeared many times. The chain recombines TRBV25-1 with TRBJ1-1; TRBD1 matches at 9 bases. Sequencing was done on a sample of sorted CD4+, CD8+, or CD8+CD57+ T cells (not recorded which) from PBMCs. The clonotype was recovered from a human donor with aplastic anemia. CDR3 nucleotides: TGTGCCAGCAGTAAACAGGGGGCCGTGAACACTGAAGCTTTCTTT. Translating it yields CASSKQGAVNTEAFF.